The clone carrying this TCR beta chain was seen a handful of times. The data were taken from a study of blood T cell repertoires in COVID-19. Study context: Some COVID-19 samples were acute and others convalescent; all came from the United States, Italy and Spain. The analysed material was cDNA or gDNA that came from T cells, B-cell-depleted T cells, or PBMCs.

Per the authors' pipeline: Reference gene primers were amplified, and this amplification served to estimate nucleated cell counts. Data came from immunoSEQ multiplex PCR; TCRdb stores just in-frame clones and leaves some out. V and J calls and clone size follow that table, whereas D and trimming were derived from the DNA. This table has roughly 300,000 clones, approximately 82% appearing once. This CDR3 is built from 16 residues. J was trimmed by 8 bases and V by 1 base; bases with no gene match: 12. Germline-derived CDR1 and CDR2 are GTSNPN and SVGIG (reference sequence). The V and J genes are TRBV30 and TRBJ1-4, with 8 bases that match TRBD1. Material for sequencing was peripheral blood. This clonotype was sampled from a woman in her forties or fifties with acute or convalescent COVID-19. The DNA for the CDR3 is TGTGCCTGGAGTGGAGGCGCACAGGGGGGGGAGGAAAAACTGTTTTTT. This encodes CAWSGGAQGGEEKLFF.